In this sample, the clone carrying this T cell receptor (beta chain) turned up a few times. Antigen unknown. These data are taken from a study of vaccination and CD4 T cells after COVID-19. Whole-study context: The convalescents, six males and four females, included two who were Hispanic. Overlapping peptides of the spike proteins of SARS-CoV-2, HCoV-NL63, HCoV-OC43 and HCoV-229E were used for cell stimulation.

The CDR3 contains 17 residues. Germline assignment: CDR1 KGHDR and CDR2 SFDVKD. J was trimmed by 4 bases and V by 4 bases; bases with no gene match: 9. The Oncomine TCR Beta short-read assay was applied to DNA of cultured CD4+ T cells. TCRdb ran MiXCR on the PCR reads and lists one entry per CDR3 protein. The sample holds about 25,000 distinct CDR3 sequences, 67% seen once. Treatment defined: approximately 9-day PBMC culture with coronavirus spike peptide pools or control peptides (ViraFEST assay). ViraFEST sequenced TCRs after peptide-pool expansion of antigen-specific T cells. Per well, around 2 million PBMCs were cultured in the presence of approximately 9.4 IU/ml IL-2 and approximately 10 ug/ml peptide pools.

This specimen consisted of CD4+ T cells from blood, cultured in vitro, obtained after SARS-CoV-2 vaccination. The chain employs TRBV24-1 and TRBJ2-3, with 11 bases fitting TRBD2. This TCR was recovered from a human donor who received a COVID-19 vaccine. The CDR3 here is CATSDQRLAGFADTQYF. The DNA for the CDR3 is TGTGCCACCAGTGACCAAAGACTAGCGGGGTTTGCAGATACGCAGTATTTT.